The present T cell receptor beta chain was sequenced within a study of somatic mutations in cytotoxic T cells in rheumatoid arthritis (dated by TCRdb to the late 2010s). Broadly, across the study: Sorted V beta1+ cells also underwent TCRB sequencing, and some V beta antibody-stained T-cell populations were flow-sorted at nearly 100% purity on a FACSAria II or Sony SH800. TCRB deep sequencing covered approximately 64 patients with rheumatoid arthritis along with approximately 20 healthy controls. Whether expanded CD8+ T-cell clones in untreated, newly diagnosed rheumatoid arthritis carry somatic mutations was the study question, and clonality was characterized with TCRB deep sequencing. The median ages of the patient and control groups were essentially identical. The paper's findings and limits, for the study overall: Healthy controls showed no age-related increase in CD8+ clonality, whereas patients did (Spearman r ~ 0.49). The largest CD8+ clone made up more than 20% of CD8+ cells in 8 of 65 patients, and blood and synovial fluid shared several identical CD8+ TCRB sequences. Rheumatoid arthritis patients and age-matched healthy controls did not significantly differ in CD8+ T-cell clonality. The finding that TRBV07 was slightly underrepresented in patients was left unadjusted for multiple comparisons. The antigen targets of the expanded CD8+ clones were unknown, and absence from virus-specific databases did not rule out viral specificity.

The CDR3 goes from the cysteine to the phenylalanine over 16 residues. The kept DNA is CDR3 alone, 48 bases in frame from the first base. The germline V gene specifies SGDLS as CDR1 and YYNGEE as CDR2. Clipping removes 2 bases from V and 0 bases from J, with 3 as the unmatched junction base count. Sequencing of TCRB CDR3 was done on genomic DNA with the immunoSEQ assay. Under the source paper's analysis protocol: Analyses were restricted to productive TCRB rearrangements. A clone was defined by a unique TCRB CDR3 sequence, and clonality was computed as a productive clonality index based on Shannon entropy. The template counts of each clone relative to the total templates per sample were used to calculate repertoire overlap between two samples. A correlation with a Spearman r of 0.55 to 0.75 was found between V-gene usage by flow cytometry and V-gene usage by TCRB sequencing. Not all clones reach the TCRdb copy of this immuneACCESS table, which keeps in-frame sequences only. Checked studies attribute under half of the gap to unresolved V genes and leave the rest unexplained. That table furnishes V, J and clone size, whereas the DNA furnished D and trimming. The sample yields about 20,000 clones; 70% to 90% were counted once. The ten largest clones capture approximately 17% of the sample.

Buffy coats from 20 to 25 blood donors served as healthy controls, a group that was 45% to 55% female with a median age of roughly 61 years (range roughly 21-75). Flow cytometry confirmed the purity of CD4+ and CD8+ cells that had been isolated by positive magnetic bead selection on an AutoMACS. Isolation of peripheral blood mononuclear cells was done through Ficoll-Paque PLUS density gradient separation. DNA from CD4-enriched, CD8-enriched or PBMC samples was extracted using Nucleospin Tissue or Tissue XS kits and then quantified on a Qubit 2.0 fluorometer. Concerning this clone: Its antigen is unknown. No much larger clone is present one base from it, and per-base qualities are unavailable.

This clonotype was sampled from a woman aged 50 to 65 in good health. Sequencing was performed on CD8+ T cells sorted from blood. The rearranged chain carries TRBV9 and TRBJ1-4; 8 of the junction bases match TRBD1. The CDR3 loop reads CASSVGGQATNEKLFF. At the DNA level, the sequence is TGTGCCAGCAGCGTTGGGGGACAGGCAACTAATGAAAAACTGTTTTTT.